The 2 T cell receptor beta chains presented below share a single source sample, sequenced in a study of blood T cell repertoires in COVID-19. Clones were sequenced by immunoSEQ multiplex PCR, and TCRdb holds only the in-frame ones, with some missing. The sample carries some 180,000 clones, roughly 80% recorded once. Sequenced sample: peripheral blood. The receptors shown here come from a man aged 60 to 69 with acute or convalescent COVID-19.

The table lists this clone with a few counts. V gene TRBV10-3 combines with J gene TRBJ2-3; 11 bases align to TRBD2. V was clipped by 3 bases and J by 7 bases; unmatched bases: 9. Germline CDR1 and CDR2: ENHRY and SYGVKD. The CDR3 has 16 amino acids. Here the CDR3 DNA reads TGTGCCATCAGTGACCCCGGGACTAGCGGCATACATACGCAGTATTTT. Its translation: CAISDPGTSGIHTQYF.

The chain carries TRBV10-3 and TRBJ1-5; D remains ambiguous. Germline assignment: CDR1 ENHRY and CDR2 SYGVKD. Trimming cost V 4 bases and J 5 bases, with 6 bases left between them. The CDR3 length is 12 residues. DNA of the CDR3: TGTGCCATCAGTGGCATAGATCAGCCCCAGCATTTT. Protein: CAISGIDQPQHF.